This T cell receptor (beta chain) came from a study of blood T cells in healthy people across ages (dated by TCRdb to the mid-2010s). Turning to the overall study: In model experiments, template switching captured about one uniquely barcoded TCR beta cDNA molecule for every two T cells. To track age-related changes in TCR beta repertoire diversity, the study relied on deep sequencing normalized with unique cDNA molecular identifiers. Four age groups were formed from the donors: young (average approximately 15 years), middle-aged (around 37), aged (roughly 59) and long-lived (more than 75). To avoid experimental bias, donors of different ages were randomly spread across the sequencing lanes. The study analyzed two additional independent replicas of 1 million unique cDNA reads from the same blood draw for two donors, one aged 18 to 29 and one aged 80 or older. What the authors observed across the whole study: Estimates of total diversity from one million sequenced T cells were regarded as lower bounds and underestimates. Because donor CMV infection status was unknown, age-related changes in expanded clonotypes were potentially confounded. Observed TCR beta diversity correlated strongly with the percentage of naive T cells measured by flow cytometry. Conclusive comparison of naive and antigen-experienced compartments was prevented by the profiling of bulk unsorted PBMCs. Compared with the aged group, more naive CD4+ T cells, fewer expanded clones and increased TCR diversity were shown by the long-lived group, suggesting age selection. Observed TCR beta diversity per million T cells fell roughly linearly with age, and a significant reduction was already apparent by age roughly 40.

The library was generated by 5' RACE. For sequencing, an Illumina HiSeq 2500 was employed. A second PCR of roughly 7 to 11 cycles was performed with a sample-barcoded 5' primer and a J-beta primer mix. Each TCR beta cDNA molecule received a unique molecular identifier from a template-switch 5' adaptor carrying 12 random nucleotides. At least 2.5 million CDR3-containing paired-end reads were obtained from each sample. The Mint cDNA synthesis kit, primed by a TRBC-specific oligonucleotide, was used to synthesize first-strand cDNA from all RNA. After uracil-DNA glycosylase treatment, a first 18-cycle PCR used universal primers M1SS and BC2_uni_R on all cDNA. The paper's processing steps were these. For normalization, 1 million high-quality reads were randomly selected from each sample, with every read carrying a distinct molecular identifier. Reads with shared molecular identifiers were discarded instead of being binned into consensus sequences. CDR3 identification, clonotype clustering and error correction used MiTCR with a Q25 quality threshold and the strictest error-elimination algorithm. A nonparametric unseen species model using Euler transformation provided a lower-bound estimate of total TCR beta diversity. In TCRdb, the public reads were trimmed at Q25 with fastp and aligned with MiXCR, with productive beta chains retained. Rows with one shared CDR3 protein collapse into an entry with the most common genes and DNA. These V and J calls rely on TCRdb rather than the paper's analysis. This sample is represented by some 1.6 million distinct CDR3 sequences; 30% to 35% of them were singletons. The top ten constitute approximately 10% of the sample.

Comment on this clonotype: Its antigen has not been determined. Per-nucleotide qualities are absent, and no much larger clonotype sits a single base away.

Donors were 40 or so systemically healthy Caucasian individuals from Russia aged about 6 to 100 years. Each donor gave 9 to 10 milliliters of peripheral blood, collected into EDTA-treated Vacutainer tubes. Ficoll-Paque density-gradient centrifugation was used to isolate PBMCs, with at least 6.5 million per sample. Trizol reagent was used to extract total RNA from PBMCs, with at least 5.5 micrograms per sample. The percentages of naive CD45RAhigh/CD27high T cells were determined by flow cytometry on a PBMC aliquot from every donor. This clonotype was obtained from a woman aged 25 to 45 in good health. The sequenced material came from blood.

The DNA reads TGTGCCAGCAGCCAAGAACTAGCGGGGATAGAGACCCAGTACTTC. This sequence encodes CASSQELAGIETQYF. The sequence joins TRBV4-2 to TRBJ2-5, with 10 bases matching TRBD2. Reading from cysteine to phenylalanine, the CDR3 counts 15 amino acids. The sequence is cut down to CDR3 DNA, 45 bases in frame from base 1. Looking up the germline V gene yields CDR1 LGHNA and CDR2 YNFKEQ. V ends up 0 bases short and J 4 bases short, with an unmatched junction base count of 2.